Listed here is a single T cell receptor (beta chain). Which antigen it targets is not known. No per-base quality is available; no much larger clone lies one base away. These data belong to a study of cytomegalovirus exposure and HLA in healthy donors listed by TCRdb under 2017. In the study overall: In an earlier analysis of about 560 of the donors, 276 Gb of sequence data and some 120 million unique TCR beta sequences from 150 million to 200 million T cells were reported. An early release that covered some 630 HLA-typed donors contained approximately 290 gigabases of sequencing data and around 85 million unique TCR sequences. Among the roughly 400 genotyped donors, approximately 81% belonged to the genetic ancestry cluster associated with self-reported Caucasian donors. The study was designed to test whether signatures of past pathogen exposure could be identified by cataloging public T cell receptors. The study used immunosequencing to profile the T cell repertoires of approximately 690 subjects and linked those repertoires to cytomegalovirus serostatus. In addition to the first cohort of 666 subjects, a separate validation cohort of 120 different subjects was used. To predict cytomegalovirus infection status, the study combined high-throughput TCR immunosequencing, statistical association of individual TCRs with disease status, and machine learning. To study patterns of TCR occurrence, a later analysis re-analyzed previously published TCR beta repertoires from more than 550 donors and added high-resolution HLA genotyping. In the later analysis, no new phenotypic data were used to find candidate immune exposures; instead, reliance was placed on TCR beta sequences and their occurrence across donors. An earlier analysis of 587 of the donors used high-throughput TCR beta sequencing to judge whether each TCR beta V gene segment behaved as functional or pseudogenic. Donor age, sex, ethnicity and CMV serostatus were compiled together with the repertoire data. In a later genetic analysis, genome-wide SNP genotypes for about 65% of the roughly 670 donors were used, and that subset was treated as a discovery cohort. Every discovery cohort repertoire had been produced on one sequencing platform. Both class I and class II loci were covered by HLA typing, at four-digit resolution. Typing coverage varied by locus: 629-630 donors for A, B, C, DRB1 and DQB1; some 520 for DQA1; 600 to 610 for DPA1; fewer than 480 for DPB1. Four to six DR-DQ haplotypes were handled as single units for association and clustering, since linkage in the cohort was strong. Among around 400 genotyped donors of the cohort, an average of around 240,000 unique TCR beta nucleotide sequences was sequenced per donor, of which 15% to 20% were non-productive.

The cohort comprised more than 550 healthy bone marrow donors. Cohort members were all nominally healthy when sampled, although unrecorded immune exposures were likely present. The donor tested CMV seropositive, placing the donor among the 289 seropositive members of the cohort. Each donor provided a peripheral blood sample, and peripheral blood mononuclear cells were used for TCR beta sequencing. The Qiagen DNeasy Blood Extraction Kit was used to extract genomic DNA from the blood cell samples. What the work shows at the level of the full study, not this receptor alone: An association between a missense DCLRE1C variant and V-gene and J-gene trimming of TCR beta chains was found in a later genetic analysis and replicated in an independent cohort. Assigning TCR associations to individual alleles was difficult when HLA alleles, especially DR and DQ, strongly co-occurred. The earlier analysis of about 600 of the donors excluded roughly 17 rarely observed V segments, including chromosome 9 orphons, because counts were too low. According to a later analysis, parvovirus B19, influenza, CMV and Epstein-Barr virus appeared linked to several top co-occurrence clusters. According to a later analysis, TCR association rates differed among HLA loci, with DRB1 alleles showing the most associated TCRs and HLA-C alleles showing the fewest. Correlated functional status among segregating V segments might reflect linkage disequilibrium, but an unknown experimental factor could not be ruled out. Most CMV-associated TCR beta chains appeared to be HLA-restricted in a later analysis, and the HLA associations seemed to be driven largely by CMV exposure. A further reported finding was that TCR beta sequences accurately predicted the HLA-A and HLA-B alleles for most subjects in the first cohort. The study gave a list of some 150 TCR beta chains associated with cytomegalovirus. Most TCR sequences were seen in very few donors, while some public TCRs were found in many individuals. Some IMGT-functional V segments, including TRBV6-2 and TRBV6-3, could not be told apart with the 87-base-pair reads, so those segments were excluded. In a later analysis, HLA-associated TCR beta chains were found to be more clonally expanded and to have lower generation probabilities than equally common non-associated chains. The sequencing pipeline was judged likely to have produced a cluster of highly shared sequence variants as a technical artifact. In both the original and validation cohorts, the classifier was reported to diagnose cytomegalovirus status with high specificity and sensitivity. According to the authors, the approach could potentially be generalized to other disease states and immunological phenotypes. In an earlier analysis of 587 of the donors, most TCR beta V segments appeared in productive rearrangements about 90% or about 30% of the time, broadly matching IMGT annotations. Because HLA typing was unavailable for some donors at each locus, only the typed subset was used in association tests. Specific HLA alleles were associated with more than 15,000 TCR beta sequences at a false discovery rate of 0.05 in a later analysis. A few of the identified cytomegalovirus-associated TCR beta chains were confirmed in vitro to be specific for cytomegalovirus antigens. Sequencing depth was assumed to be roughly uniform across donors in the presence/absence analyses, though that assumption may not hold. Only TCR beta chains were sequenced in this cohort, and the absence of alpha or paired-chain data limited detectable features. The only immune exposure information available for the cohort was CMV serostatus. Compared with the approximately 670-donor mean, donors in an Asian-associated ancestry cluster had fewer N-insertions in productive TCRs, according to a later genetic analysis.

Library preparation employed the immunoSEQ multiplex PCR assay. For the multiplex PCR, a mixture combining 60 forward primers for TCR Vbeta segments and 13 reverse primers for TCR Jbeta segments was used. The CDR3 region of rearranged TCR beta genes was amplified from genomic DNA by a multiplex PCR assay. On the Illumina HiSeq System, the amplified TCR beta libraries were sequenced as 87-base-pair reads. On the authors' methods: In a later analysis, tens of millions of unique TCR beta chains were counted across the roughly 670 repertoires, and roughly 11 million of these chains were shared by at least two donors. To remove PCR and sequencing errors, raw reads were error-corrected and collapsed into unique sequences using a nearest-neighbor algorithm that merged closely related sequences. To assign V, D and J gene segments, CDR3 sequences were aligned to IMGT reference sequences. For a sequence to be retained, at least a six-nucleotide match to both a V gene segment and a J gene segment was required. A rearrangement was called productive if the CDR3 had no stop codons and remained in frame with V and J, and every other rearrangement was called non-productive. CDR3 was defined by IMGT convention, running from the second conserved V-encoded cysteine to the conserved J-encoded phenylalanine. The earlier analysis of 587 of the donors excluded sequences that lacked an unambiguous match to a single V gene segment. In an earlier analysis of about 590 of the donors, a V segment was called functional when productive rearrangements were above 56.7%, and segregating when the standard deviation between donors exceeded 5%. A statistical classification framework was built for diagnosing cytomegalovirus status from the catalog of TCR beta chain sequences. V and J gene assignment, in a later analysis, came from comparing TCR nucleotide sequences with IMGT/GENE-DB human TR gene sequences. A later analysis assigned CDR3 sequences and most-parsimonious VDJ recombination scenarios with the TCRdist pipeline. In a later analysis, each TCR beta chain was defined by its CDR3 amino acid sequence together with its V-gene family, and reads lacking a unique V-gene family were excluded. To address suspected cross-contamination and a sequencing artifact, a later analysis removed around 590 highly shared, low-generation-probability nucleotide sequences. A later analysis calculated a clonal expansion index for each public chain from normalized within-repertoire ranks of inferred template counts. In a later analysis, generation probabilities were computed using a VDJ recombination model fitted to out-of-frame rearrangements, and the results were checked against IGoR. In a later analysis, hypergeometric tests were used to score TCR-TCR, TCR-HLA and TCR-CMV co-occurrence, with a repertoire-size bias correction applied to TCR pairs. In a later analysis, false discovery rates were estimated by permuting HLA or CMV assignments 20 times. A later analysis grouped co-occurring TCRs with DBSCAN, adding TCRdist sequence similarity when clustering within HLA-allele-positive subsets. Repertoires with fewer than 30,000 or more than 120,000 public chains were left out of co-occurrence clustering, as were four to six repertoires with anomalous nucleotide sharing. Drawn from immuneACCESS, this table holds only the in-frame rearrangements with V and J called that TCRdb kept. Clones are partly lost; checked studies trace under half to an unresolved V gene and leave the rest unexplained. V, J and clone size reflect that table, while D and trimming were determined from the DNA. The sample contains around 100,000 clones, around 9.1% of them found a single time. The ten largest account for 5.8% of the sample.

CDR1 and CDR2, looked up from the germline V gene, are KGHSH and LQKENI. Counted from cysteine to phenylalanine, this CDR3 has 17 amino acids. Only the CDR3 DNA stays, 51 bases, in frame from base 1. At the junction V is shortened by 4 bases and J by 9 bases, with 25 bases in between. Sequencing was carried out using PBMCs. The V and J genes are TRBV18 and TRBJ2-1, with the D gene not clear enough to name. The sequence was collected from a man in his forties or fifties in good health and CMV-seropositive. In nucleotides, the sequence is TGTGCCAGCTCACTCCCTCCCCTGGAAAGTAGCCGGGTTGAGCAGTTCTTC. It is translated as CASSLPPLESSRVEQFF.